The rows below give T cell receptor beta chains drawn from one sample of a study of cytomegalovirus exposure and HLA in healthy donors. This table comes from immunoSEQ multiplex PCR, and its TCRdb copy is limited to in-frame clones, with some not included. The listing contains 200,000 to 250,000 clones. Material: PBMCs. These receptors were collected from a girl aged 2-9 years in good health and CMV-seropositive. Both conserved end residues are part of each CDR3. A D gene is named only where the DNA matches it firmly.

D,J,V,DNA,CDR3
NA,TRBJ1-2,TRBV6-6,TGTGCCAGCAGTTACTCGGGGAGGGAAGGAGATGGCTACACCTTC,CASSYSGREGDGYTF
NA,TRBJ1-1,TRBV4-1,TGCGCCAGCAATAAAGTAGGGGGAAAAGCTTTCTTT,CASNKVGGKAFF
NA,TRBJ2-1,TRBV27,TGTGCCAGCACTCGGGGTTCCTACAATGAGCAGTTCTTC,CASTRGSYNEQFF
TRBD1,TRBJ1-2,TRBV7-2,TGTGCCAGCAGCCTACACTCTAGAAGACAGGGTCTACACGGCTACACCTTC,CASSLHSRRQGLHGYTF
TRBD1,TRBJ1-5,TRBV4-1,TGCGCCAGCAGCCCAGCGGGACAGGGTCTTAATCAGCCCCAGCATTTT,CASSPAGQGLNQPQHF
TRBD2,TRBJ2-1,TRBV9,TGTGCCAGCAGCGTAGATGGATTCGGACTAGCTGACTCCTACAATGAGCAGTTCTTC,CASSVDGFGLADSYNEQFF
TRBD2,TRBJ2-5,TRBV5-4,TGTGCCAGCAGCTCGAAAATAGCGGGAGGTGAAGAGACCCAGTACTTC,CASSSKIAGGEETQYF
TRBD1,TRBJ1-1,TRBV28,TGTGCCAGCAAGACTCCGGGACAGGGGGGGATGAGGGACACTGAAGCTTTCTTT,CASKTPGQGGMRDTEAFF
NA,TRBJ2-5,TRBV5-1,TGCGCCAGCAGGGTTCAGGAGACCCAGTACTTC,CASRVQETQYF
TRBD2,TRBJ2-2,TRBV7-9,TGTGCCAGCAGCCCTCTAGCGGGGGCCACCGGGGAGCTGTTTTTT,CASSPLAGATGELFF
NA,TRBJ1-2,TRBV6-5,TGTGCCAGCAGTTACGTGGCTGCTAACTATGGCTACACCTTC,CASSYVAANYGYTF
TRBD2,TRBJ2-1,TRBV6-5,TGTGCCAGCAGTTACGAGCCTAGCGGGAGGAATGAGCAGTTCTTC,CASSYEPSGRNEQFF
NA,TRBJ1-2,TRBV5-6,TGTGCCAGTCAGCACCAACTCCCCCGACAAAGCCCTACAACCTTC,CASQHQLPRQSPTTF
NA,TRBJ1-2,TRBV27,TGTGCCAGCAGGGGGTCCGGGATCTATGGCTACACCTTC,CASRGSGIYGYTF
NA,TRBJ2-7,TRBV2,TGTGCCAGCAGCACCGGAGGCGGAAACTCCTACGAGCAGTACTTC,CASSTGGGNSYEQYF
NA,TRBJ2-1,TRBV11-2,TGTGCCAGCAGCTTAGCCCTCCCGGCGCGGGCCAATGAGCAGTTCTTC,CASSLALPARANEQFF
NA,TRBJ2-5,TRBV18,TGTGCCAGCTCACCATTAAGGGGGCAAGAGACCCAGTACTTC,CASSPLRGQETQYF
TRBD2,TRBJ2-3,TRBV7-8,TGTGCCAGCAGCCAAAGGACTAGCGACACAGATACGCAGTATTTT,CASSQRTSDTDTQYF
NA,TRBJ2-7,TRBV5-6,TGTGCCAGCAGCTTGGTTAGGGGTCGGGAGCAGTACTTC,CASSLVRGREQYF
NA,TRBJ2-7,TRBV5-1,TGCGCCAGCAGCCCGCGTGGGGGGGCCCTCTCCTACGAGCAGTACTTC,CASSPRGGALSYEQYF
NA,TRBJ1-5,TRBV5-4,TGTGCCAGCGGGGCCCGCGGGGCCCAGCATTTT,CASGARGAQHF
NA,TRBJ1-2,TRBV7-9,TGTGCCAGCAGCTCCTTGGGGGAGGACTATGGCTACACCTTC,CASSSLGEDYGYTF
TRBD1,TRBJ1-4,TRBV29-1,TGCAGCGTAGAACAGGGGGCAGATGAAAAACTGTTTTTT,CSVEQGADEKLFF
TRBD2,TRBJ2-3,TRBV4-1,TGCGCCAGCAGCCAAGGGTTGGTGGCTAGCGGATCCACAGATACGCAGTATTTT,CASSQGLVASGSTDTQYF
NA,TRBJ2-3,TRBV9,TGTGCCAGCAGCGAGGGACTCCTTAGCACAGATACGCAGTATTTT,CASSEGLLSTDTQYF
TRBD2,TRBJ2-7,TRBV2,TGTGCCAGCATGGCGGGAGTGGGGTACGAGCAGTACTTC,CASMAGVGYEQYF
TRBD2,TRBJ2-3,TRBV27,TGTGCCAGCAGCCAACTAGCGGCCGCAGATACGCAGTATTTT,CASSQLAAADTQYF
NA,TRBJ2-3,TRBV4-1,TGCGCCAGCAGCCAAGATATACTTGCTCCACCCTCTTTT,CASSQDILAPPSF
TRBD2,TRBJ2-1,TRBV4-1,TGCGCCAGCAGCCAACGCCACAGACTAGCGGCTCCTCGGGGTGAGCAGTTCTTC,CASSQRHRLAAPRGEQFF
NA,TRBJ2-2,TRBV9,TGTGCCAGCAGCGTAGTTGCTACTCGGCTGTTTTTT,CASSVVATRLFF
TRBD1,TRBJ2-5,TRBV18,TGTGCCAGCTCACCCCCGGGGACAGTACAAGAGACCCAGTACTTC,CASSPPGTVQETQYF
NA,TRBJ2-7,TRBV5-1,TGCGCCAGCAGCTTGGCGGCGGGAAATTTCTACGAGCAGTACTTC,CASSLAAGNFYEQYF
TRBD1,TRBJ2-7,TRBV7-2,TGTGCCAGCACCATGACAGGGGTCTCCTACGAGCAGTACTTC,CASTMTGVSYEQYF
NA,TRBJ2-2,TRBV29-1,TGCAGCGTTGTAAGGGGGAGGGCCGGGGAGCTGTTTTTT,CSVVRGRAGELFF
TRBD2,TRBJ2-1,TRBV10-3,TGTGCCATCAGCCTAGCGGGAGGGCTCCTAAATGAGCAGTTCTTC,CAISLAGGLLNEQFF
NA,TRBJ1-3,TRBV27,TGTGCCACCAAACCGGGGGGCTCTGGAAACACCATATATTTT,CATKPGGSGNTIYF
TRBD2,TRBJ2-3,TRBV28,TGTGCCAGCAGTCCGGGGACTAGCGGGAGGGGGGATACGCAGTATTTT,CASSPGTSGRGDTQYF
TRBD2,TRBJ2-3,TRBV7-3,TGTGCCAGCAGCCCGGGACTAGCTCCCCTATCAGATACGCAGTATTTT,CASSPGLAPLSDTQYF
TRBD2,TRBJ2-2,TRBV4-1,TGCGCCAGCAGCCCTCTCCTTGGGACTAGCGGGAGACCTGGGGAGCTGTTTTTT,CASSPLLGTSGRPGELFF
NA,TRBJ2-3,TRBV6-6,TGTGCCAGCAGTTCACTAACTAGCACAGATACGCAGTATTTT,CASSSLTSTDTQYF
NA,TRBJ1-1,TRBV28,TGTGCCAGCACTCCCGGACAGATGAACACTGAAGCTTTCTTT,CASTPGQMNTEAFF
TRBD1,TRBJ2-3,TRBV9,TGTGCCAGCAGCAGGACAGGTAACACAGATACGCAGTATTTT,CASSRTGNTDTQYF
NA,TRBJ2-2,TRBV27,TGTGCCAGCAGTTTATCGAGGGCAGCTAACACCGGGGAGCTGTTTTTT,CASSLSRAANTGELFF
TRBD1,TRBJ2-1,TRBV7-2,TGTGCCAGCAGCCTAACCGGGACAGGGCACTACAATGAGCAGTTCTTC,CASSLTGTGHYNEQFF
NA,TRBJ1-4,TRBV5-1,TGCGCCAGCAGCTTGACACCAGGGGATGAAAAACTGTTTTTT,CASSLTPGDEKLFF
TRBD2,TRBJ2-2,TRBV30,TGTGCCTGGAGTGTATGGTGGGGGGGAATTCGTCTGGATCCCGGGGAGCTGTTTTTT,CAWSVWWGGIRLDPGELFF